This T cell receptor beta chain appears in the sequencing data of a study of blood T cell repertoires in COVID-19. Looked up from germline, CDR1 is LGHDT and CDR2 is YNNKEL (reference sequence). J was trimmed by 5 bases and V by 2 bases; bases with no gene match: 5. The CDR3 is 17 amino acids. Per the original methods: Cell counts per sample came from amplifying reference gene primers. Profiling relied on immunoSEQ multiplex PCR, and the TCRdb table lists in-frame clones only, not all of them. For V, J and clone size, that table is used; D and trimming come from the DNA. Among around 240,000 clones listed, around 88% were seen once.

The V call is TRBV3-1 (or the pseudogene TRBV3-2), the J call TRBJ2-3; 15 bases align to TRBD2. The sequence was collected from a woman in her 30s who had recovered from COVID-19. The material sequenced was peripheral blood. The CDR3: CASSQLGTSGGIDTQYF. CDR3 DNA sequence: TGTGCCAGCAGCCAACTAGGGACTAGCGGGGGGATAGATACGCAGTATTTT.